Shown below are 16 T cell receptor beta chains from a single sample sequenced in a study of cytomegalovirus exposure and HLA in healthy donors. Sequenced by immunoSEQ multiplex PCR; TCRdb stores in-frame clones only, minus some. The data show about 160,000 clones, with around nine tenths seen just once and under 13% held by the top ten. The sequenced material came from PBMCs. The receptors here all came from a woman in her late teens or twenties in good health and CMV-seropositive.

V is TRBV7-2 and J is TRBJ2-2; no clear D. Per germline, CDR1 SGHTA and CDR2 FQGNSA. This CDR3 has 13 amino acids. V was clipped by 6 bases and J by 2 bases, with 7 bases between them. For the CDR3, the DNA is TGTGCCAGCAGTCCAGAAAACACCGGGGAGCTGTTTTTT. Protein sequence: CASSPENTGELFF.

The chain couples TRBV5-1 to TRBJ2-1; TRBD1 aligns across 9 bases. Trimming at V came to 2 bases and at J to 4 bases, leaving 7 bases not matched to a gene. The CDR3 covers 16 residues. Germline values: CDR1 SGHRS, CDR2 YFSETQ. The CDR3: CASSFQTGGRYNEQFF. The CDR3 DNA reads as TGCGCCAGCAGCTTTCAAACAGGGGGCCGATACAATGAGCAGTTCTTC.

The chain joins TRBV29-1 to TRBJ2-1; perhaps TRBD2 as D (6 bases). CDR1 and CDR2 (germline): SQVTM, ANQGSEA. CDR3 length: 14 residues. V lost 3 bases, J lost 3 bases, and 12 bases lay in between. The CDR3 reads CSVEVAEFYNEQFF. CDR3 sequence (DNA): TGCAGCGTTGAGGTAGCGGAGTTCTACAATGAGCAGTTCTTC.

V is TRBV7-3 and J is TRBJ1-1; D is unclear. CDR1 and CDR2 (germline): SGHTA, FQGTGA. The CDR3 totals 13 residues. Between the trimmed V and J ends, which lost 3 bases and 0 bases, there was a span of 5 bases. The CDR3 coding sequence is TGTGCCAGCAGCTTGTCAGTGAACACTGAAGCTTTCTTT. Protein sequence: CASSLSVNTEAFF.

The V gene is TRBV4-3, the J gene TRBJ2-4; 12 positions match TRBD1. The germline V gene encodes CDR1 LGHNA and CDR2 YSLEER. Trimming took 3 bases from V and 1 from J; bases not matched to a gene: 7. CDR3 length: 18 amino acids. The CDR3 DNA follows: TGCGCCAGCAGCCACGGGACAGGGGGCAAGGGGGCCAAAAACATTCAGTACTTC. This encodes CASSHGTGGKGAKNIQYF.

V is TRBV11-2 and J is TRBJ1-1; possibly TRBD1 for D (5 bases). Per the germline V gene, CDR1 is SGHAT and CDR2 is FQNNGV. Trimming took 1 base from V and 11 from J, leaving 14 bases between them. This CDR3 is built from 13 residues. In nucleotides, the CDR3 is TGTGCCAGCAGCTTAGGGTGGGGCAACCTGGCTTTCTTT. It is translated as CASSLGWGNLAFF.

The CDR3 region has the DNA TGCAGCGTTGAAAAATCGGGGATGTACGAGCAGTACTTC. Translated, it gives CSVEKSGMYEQYF. The chain recombines TRBV29-1 with TRBJ2-7; a weak D match, TRBD2 (5 bases). Trimming took off 2 bases at V and 4 bases at J, with 12 bases between the two ends. Germline V gene lookup returns CDR1 SQVTM and CDR2 ANQGSEA. The CDR3 consists of 13 residues.

The chain combines TRBV11-2 with TRBJ1-2; D is possibly TRBD1 (5 bases). CDR1 is SGHAT, CDR2 FQNNGV, per germline. The CDR3 has 14 amino acids. The ends were cut back, 1 base at V and 3 bases at J, with 9 bases in the middle. This CDR3 reads CASSLAGIHYGYTF. In nucleotides, the CDR3 is TGTGCCAGCAGCTTAGCAGGGATTCACTATGGCTACACCTTC.

V gene TRBV6-1 combines with J gene TRBJ2-7; D is unresolved. Germline V gene lookup returns CDR1 MNHNS and CDR2 SASEGT. Trimming left V 7 bases short and J 5 bases short, with 18 bases between. The CDR3 runs 14 residues. CDR3 sequence reads: CASNPGWREDEQYF. CDR3 DNA: TGTGCCAGCAACCCGGGTTGGCGCGAGGACGAGCAGTACTTC.

The chain recombines TRBV5-4 with TRBJ2-2; tentatively, D is TRBD1 (6 bases). Trimming pared 4 bases from V and 4 bases from J, leaving 11 bases between. CDR1 SGHNT and CDR2 YYREEE come from the germline V gene (reference sequence). This CDR3 region has 14 residues. Here the CDR3 DNA reads TGTGCCAGCAGCACCCGGACAGTCACCGGGGAGCTGTTTTTT. It codes for CASSTRTVTGELFF.

The rearrangement joins TRBV30 to TRBJ1-2; 7 nucleotides line up with TRBD1. This CDR3 comprises 14 residues. The germline V gene has CDR1 GTSNPN and CDR2 SVGIG (reference sequence). The ends lost 0 bases at V and 6 bases at J; junction bases unmatched: 7. The CDR3 here is CAWSVTFQGDGYTF. CDR3 nucleotides: TGTGCCTGGAGTGTAACGTTCCAGGGGGATGGCTACACCTTC.

V gene TRBV7-9 combines with J gene TRBJ1-1; tentative D call: TRBD1 (5 bases). The CDR3 loop spans 14 amino acids. V gave up 6 bases and J gave up 1 base, with 12 bases separating them. Germline CDR1 SEHNR, CDR2 FQNEAQ (reference sequence). The CDR3 DNA sequence: TGTGCCAGCAGTTATACCCAGGGGAACACTGAAGCTTTCTTT. Its translation: CASSYTQGNTEAFF.

The rearrangement joins TRBV5-1 to TRBJ2-5, with D hard to call. V was cut by 0 bases and J by 5 bases, with 5 bases left in between. The CDR3 covers 12 residues. The germline V gene has CDR1 SGHRS and CDR2 YFSETQ. The CDR3 DNA sequence: TGCGCCAGCAGCTTGGCTCTCGAGACCCAGTACTTC. It specifies CASSLALETQYF.

The chain recombines TRBV4-2 with TRBJ1-3, with no clear D. V was trimmed by 1 base and J by 3 bases, leaving 13 bases between them. The CDR3 totals 16 residues. Per the germline V gene, CDR1 is LGHNA and CDR2 is YNFKEQ. The CDR3 here is CASSQVSGNDGNTIYF. The CDR3 DNA sequence: TGTGCCAGCAGCCAAGTCTCCGGGAATGATGGAAACACCATATATTTT.

The chain couples TRBV5-1 to TRBJ1-4, with D perhaps matching TRBD1 (6 bases). The CDR3 has 15 residues. The germline gives CDR1 SGHRS, CDR2 YFSETQ. Trimming cost V 0 bases and J 5 bases, with 11 bases left between them. In DNA form, the CDR3 reads TGCGCCAGCAGCTTGGAGGACAGTCCCAATGAAAAACTGTTTTTT. This encodes CASSLEDSPNEKLFF.

The rearrangement joins TRBV30 to TRBJ1-5; TRBD1 agrees at 7 bases. CDR1 and CDR2 (germline): GTSNPN, SVGIG (reference sequence). The length of the CDR3 is 14 residues. The trim removed 3 bases at V and 8 bases at J, leaving 10 bases unmatched. CDR3 loop: CAWSLLGQREPQHF. DNA of the CDR3: TGTGCCTGGAGCCTCCTGGGACAGAGGGAGCCCCAGCATTTT. The variable domain in full, with the rest retrieved from reference TRBV30 and TRBJ1-5, is SQTIHQWPATLVQPVGSPLSLECTVEGTSNPNLYWYRQAAGRGLQLLFYSVGIGQISSEVPQNLSASRPQDRQFILSSKKLLLSDSGFYLCAWSLLGQREPQHFGDGTRLSIL.